Following are 28 T cell receptor beta chains from one sample sequenced in a study of lung T cells in sarcoidosis with Löfgren's syndrome. TCRdb recomputed calls from the reads with MiXCR, one row per CDR3 protein. There are some 21,000 distinct CDR3 sequences in the sample; around 20% occur only once, and roughly 0.7% lies in the top ten. Input material: CD4+ T cells from bronchoalveolar lavage. The receptors originated from a human donor with sarcoidosis (Löfgren's syndrome or another form), or a control subject (not recorded which).

This clonotype is classed as medium-sized. The rearrangement links TRBV6-6 to TRBJ2-7; D is perhaps TRBD2 (6 bases). Germline values: CDR1 MNHNY, CDR2 SVGAGI (reference sequence). V lost 0 bases and J 4 bases, leaving 13 bases between the germline ends. CDR3 length: 15 amino acids. In DNA form, the CDR3 reads TGTGCCAGCAGTTACTCCGGGTTCGGAGGGTACGAGCAGTACTTC. This translates into CASSYSGFGGYEQYF.

Many counts were recorded for this clonotype. V gene TRBV7-3 combines with J gene TRBJ2-1; 8 positions match TRBD1. Unmatched junction bases numbered 4, after V lost 2 bases and J lost 4 bases. The germline gives CDR1 SGHTA, CDR2 FQGTGA. This CDR3 is 15 amino acids long. CDR3 bases: TGTGCCAGCAGCTTAGGACAGGGAGCGTACAATGAGCAGTTCTTC. Translated: CASSLGQGAYNEQFF.

About this clonotype itself: A read error may explain this, as a much larger clone is one base away. The rearrangement joins TRBV28 to TRBJ1-2; the match to TRBD1 covers 9 bases. Germline-derived CDR1 and CDR2 are MDHEN and SYDVKM. The CDR3 is 14 residues long. This chain's CDR3 is CACSSPGQGYGYTF. CDR3 coding DNA: TGTGCCTGCAGTTCCCCGGGACAGGGCTATGGCTACACCTTC.

There are many counts of this clonotype. The chain has TRBV19 and TRBJ2-1; D call uncertain. The germline V gene has CDR1 LNHDA and CDR2 SQIVND (reference sequence). V lost 4 bases and J lost 7, with 11 bases in between. The length of the CDR3 is 13 residues. In nucleotides, the CDR3 is TGTGCCAGTAGTACACAGAATTCTAATGAGCAGTTCTTC. This gives the protein CASSTQNSNEQFF.

The genes are TRBV2 and TRBJ1-1; D remains unclear. The V end lost 8 bases, the J end lost 4 bases, and 14 bases lay between the germline ends. Germline values: CDR1 SNHLY, CDR2 FYNNEI. This CDR3 has 13 amino acids. The CDR3 coding sequence is TGTGCCAGCGGCCGGGAAGAGGGCACTGAAGCTTTCTTT. Its protein product is CASGREEGTEAFF. Full variable domain (missing parts from reference TRBV2 and TRBJ1-1): EPEVTQTPSHQVTQMGQEVILRCVPISNHLYFYWYRQILGQKVEFLVSFYNNEISEKSEIFDDQFSVERPDGSNFTLKIRSTKLEDSAMYFCASGREEGTEAFFGQGTRLTVV.

J is TRBJ2-4 and V is TRBV5-4, with D perhaps TRBD1 or TRBD2 (5 bases each). The V gene's germline CDR1 is SGHNT and CDR2 YYREEE (reference sequence). The CDR3 consists of 13 residues. Deletions cut 3 bases from V and 5 bases from J, with 9 bases between. In DNA form, the CDR3 reads TGTGCCAGCAGCTCGGGACGGCAAAACATTCAGTACTTC. It codes for CASSSGRQNIQYF.

This clonotype was observed at least ten times. The chain uses TRBV20-1 and TRBJ2-1; D tentatively reads TRBD1 or TRBD2 (6 bases each). Germline CDR1 is DFQATT and CDR2 is SNEGSKA (reference sequence). The length of the CDR3 is 14 residues. V gave up 6 bases and J gave up 8 bases, with 20 bases separating them. CDR3 sequence reads: CSATPGAQSYEQFF. CDR3 DNA sequence: TGCAGTGCCACCCCGGGGGCGCAATCCTATGAGCAGTTCTTC.

This clonotype has ten or more counts. This chain joins TRBV2 and TRBJ2-7; the match to TRBD2 covers 13 bases. The CDR3 is made up of 15 amino acids. CDR1 and CDR2 from the germline V gene are SNHLY and FYNNEI. The trim removed 6 bases at V and 4 bases at J, leaving 6 bases unmatched. The CDR3 DNA reads TGTGCCAGCAGGCCCGGACTAGCGGGAGAATACGAGCAGTACTTC. It translates to CASRPGLAGEYEQYF.

The genes are TRBV2 and TRBJ2-1; 9 positions match TRBD1. Germline CDR1 SNHLY, CDR2 FYNNEI. The CDR3 covers 14 residues. Trimming cost V 6 bases and J 7 bases; bases outside gene matches: 7. The CDR3 reads CASRWLTGGNEQFF. The DNA of the CDR3 is TGTGCCAGCAGATGGTTGACAGGGGGGAATGAGCAGTTCTTC.

This clonotype showed up just once. A much larger clone differs from this one at a single base, so this may be a read error. The chain couples TRBV28 to TRBJ1-2; D perhaps matches TRBD1 (6 bases). Germline CDR1 is MDHEN and CDR2 is SYDVKM. V lost 3 bases and J lost 8, with 10 bases in between. This CDR3 region has 12 residues. The CDR3 nucleotides read TGTGCCAGCAGTTTTAGGGGACACGGCTACACCTTC. This codes for CASSFRGHGYTF.

This clonotype showed up just a few times. The chain has TRBV9 and TRBJ1-1; D ambiguous. Germline V gene sequence: CDR1 SGDLS, CDR2 YYNGEE. V gave up 4 bases and J gave up 1 base, with 11 bases separating them. The CDR3 contains 14 residues. In nucleotides, the CDR3 is TGTGCCAGCAGCCCCCGGGATTCGAACACTGAAGCTTTCTTT. This codes for CASSPRDSNTEAFF.

This clonotype turned up a few times. The rearrangement links TRBV4-1 to TRBJ1-5; 8 bases match TRBD1. Germline-derived CDR1 and CDR2 are MGHRA and YSYEKL. The CDR3 contains 17 residues. V was pared by 4 bases and J by 5 bases, with 13 bases of the junction left unmatched. This CDR3 reads CASSLSLTGDWDQPQHF. The CDR3 DNA reads as TGCGCCAGCAGCCTCTCCTTGACAGGGGATTGGGATCAGCCCCAGCATTTT.

Details on this clonotype: One end of the junction is discordant with germline, which a read error may explain. The chain recombines TRBV18 with TRBJ1-2, with a weak D call TRBD1 (6 bases). Germline CDR1 KGHSH, CDR2 LQKENI. The CDR3 is 11 amino acids. The CDR3 is CTSTRGYGYTF. CDR3 nucleotides: TGTACCAGTACAAGGGGGTATGGCTACACCTTC. Variable domain in full (rest from reference TRBV18 and TRBJ1-2): NAGVMQNPRHLVRRRGQEARLRCSPMKGHSHVYWYRQLPEEGLKFMVYLQKENIIDESGMPKERFSAEFPKEGPSILRIQQVVRGDSAAYFCTSTRGYGYTFGSGTRLTVV.

This clonotype was counted ten times or more. CDR3 DNA: TGCGCCAGCAGCCAAGGTGGAGATACGCAGTATTTT. Its translation is CASSQGGDTQYF. The chain combines TRBV4-1 with TRBJ2-3; D is ambiguous. This CDR3 has 12 amino acids. The germline V gene has CDR1 MGHRA and CDR2 YSYEKL. The V end was cut by 1 base, the J end by 5 bases, with 4 bases between.

This clonotype was seen many times. This chain links TRBV7-9 with TRBJ2-1; weak D call: TRBD1 (6 bases). The CDR3 loop spans 14 amino acids. Per germline, CDR1 SEHNR and CDR2 FQNEAQ (reference sequence). Trimming pared 6 bases from V and 7 bases from J, leaving 16 bases between. The CDR3 sequence is CASRTQGPRNEQFF. The CDR3 DNA reads as TGTGCCAGCAGAACGCAGGGGCCGCGTAATGAGCAGTTCTTC.

This clonotype is medium-sized within its sample. The chain has TRBV27 and TRBJ2-1, with D unclear. Germline V gives CDR1 MNHEY, CDR2 SMNVEV (reference sequence). Trimming left V 4 bases short and J 12 bases short, with 10 bases between. The CDR3 spans 11 residues. DNA for the CDR3: TGTGCCAGCAGTTCATATTATGGGCAGTTCTTC. Amino acids: CASSSYYGQFF.

This clonotype has just a few counts. The chain has TRBV10-3 and TRBJ1-1; tentatively, D is TRBD1 (5 bases). Deletions cut 3 bases from V and 4 bases from J, with 9 bases between. The germline V gene encodes CDR1 ENHRY and CDR2 SYGVKD. CDR3 size: 13 residues. The CDR3 DNA sequence: TGTGCCATCAGTGAATTGGGGGGCACTGAAGCTTTCTTT. It translates to CAISELGGTEAFF.

This clonotype occurred many times. The chain carries TRBV20-1 and TRBJ1-2; no reliable D call. This CDR3 has 13 amino acids. Germline lookup yields CDR1 DFQATT and CDR2 SNEGSKA (reference sequence). V was pared by 1 base and J by 1 base, with 7 bases between. The CDR3 DNA follows: TGCAGTGCTAGAGTAAAGAGTAACTATGGCTACACCTTC. It is translated as CSARVKSNYGYTF.

This clonotype was observed at least ten times. This chain uses TRBV4-3 with TRBJ2-3; 7 nucleotides align to TRBD2. CDR1 and CDR2 from the germline V gene are LGHNA and YSLEER. This CDR3 is built from 16 residues. Unmatched junction bases numbered 7, after V lost 0 bases and J lost 4 bases. DNA for the CDR3: TGCGCCAGCAGCCAAGATGCGGGAGAGGAGGCAGATACGCAGTATTTT. It yields the protein CASSQDAGEEADTQYF.

This clonotype is labeled medium-sized. One end of the junction does not line up with germline, which may come from a read error. This chain joins TRBV15 and TRBJ2-3; the match to TRBD2 covers 10 bases. Germline CDR1 is LNHNV and CDR2 is YYDKDF (reference sequence). The CDR3 runs to 17 residues. The CDR3, as DNA: TGTGCCACCAGCAGAGCGGGGGCTAGCGGGAGCACCGATACGCAGTATTTT. Its protein is CATSRAGASGSTDTQYF.

This clonotype was found many times. The chain has TRBV20-1 and TRBJ2-1, with TRBD1 identical over 8 bases. CDR3 length equals 14 residues. Germline CDR1 reads DFQATT; CDR2 reads SNEGSKA (reference sequence). Trimming took 3 bases from V and 7 from J; bases not matched to a gene: 8. CDR3 sequence reads: CSARGGQGWNEQFF. Here the CDR3 DNA reads TGCAGTGCTAGGGGAGGACAGGGTTGGAATGAGCAGTTCTTC.

This clonotype has only a few counts. This chain connects TRBV2 to TRBJ2-7; D unclear. Germline V gene sequence: CDR1 SNHLY, CDR2 FYNNEI. V gave up 4 bases and J gave up 6 bases, with 10 bases separating them. The CDR3 is made up of 12 amino acids. DNA for the CDR3: TGTGCCAGCAGTGTGGGCCTGGGCGAGCAGTACTTC. This gives the protein CASSVGLGEQYF.

With respect to this clonotype: A read error may explain this, as a much larger clone is one base away. This chain uses TRBV4-1 with TRBJ2-7; TRBD1 or TRBD2 may be the D gene (5 bases each). Trimming removed 4 bases from V and 0 bases from J, with 13 bases in between. The germline gives CDR1 MGHRA, CDR2 YSYEKL. The CDR3 loop spans 15 amino acids. The CDR3 DNA is TGCGCCAGCAGCCGAGGGGCGGTGAGCTCCTACGAGCAGTACTTC. Translated: CASSRGAVSSYEQYF.

This clonotype turned up a few times. The chain couples TRBV2 to TRBJ2-7; no firm D call. V was clipped by 5 bases and J by 0 bases, with 5 bases between them. Germline V gene sequence: CDR1 SNHLY, CDR2 FYNNEI. This CDR3 contains 12 residues. Here the CDR3 reads CASSSNSYEQYF. As DNA, the CDR3 is TGTGCCAGCAGTAGTAACTCCTACGAGCAGTACTTC.

This clonotype showed up many times. The V gene is TRBV5-4, the J gene TRBJ1-4; D not resolved. V gave up 1 base and J gave up 0 bases, with 7 bases separating them. The CDR3 loop spans 15 amino acids. Germline V CDR1 and CDR2: SGHNT, YYREEE (reference sequence). CDR3 bases: TGTGCCAGCAGCTTGAAGAGCGCAACTAATGAAAAACTGTTTTTT. Translating it yields CASSLKSATNEKLFF.

This clonotype is labeled as medium-sized. The chain joins TRBV20-1 to TRBJ2-3, with D tentatively TRBD1 (5 bases). The germline V gene has CDR1 DFQATT and CDR2 SNEGSKA (reference sequence). V dropped 0 bases and J dropped 2 bases, with 12 bases sitting between them. The CDR3 contains 15 residues. CDR3 in DNA: TGCAGTGCTAGAGACTACTCCAGGGACACAGATACGCAGTATTTT. Protein sequence: CSARDYSRDTDTQYF.

This clonotype was found many times. The chain couples TRBV5-4 to TRBJ1-2; D possibly corresponds to TRBD1 (5 bases). Trimming took 4 bases from V and 4 from J, leaving 26 bases between them. Germline V gene sequence: CDR1 SGHNT, CDR2 YYREEE (reference sequence). There are 18 residues in the CDR3. The CDR3 DNA follows: TGTGCCAGCAGCACAATGAGGGGAGGACTCGACAGAGTCTATGGCTACACCTTC. The encoded protein is CASSTMRGGLDRVYGYTF.

This clonotype was seen at least ten times. The V and J genes are TRBV28 and TRBJ1-3, with 7 bases aligning to TRBD1. Germline CDR1 is MDHEN and CDR2 is SYDVKM. There are 12 residues in the CDR3. J lost 10 bases, V lost 6 bases, and 6 bases had no gene match. The CDR3 protein is CASRDPGQTIYF. The CDR3 DNA follows: TGTGCCAGCAGGGACCCGGGACAGACCATATATTTT.